The sequence of this TCR beta chain was determined in a study of PD-1 blockade in classical Hodgkin lymphoma. Germline V gene lookup returns CDR1 MNHEY and CDR2 SVGAGI. V was pared by 5 bases and J by 3 bases, with 6 bases of the junction left unmatched. This CDR3 contains 15 residues. Each patient experienced a relapse that followed autologous stem cell transplantation, and brentuximab vedotin exposure varied. TCRdb keeps only in-frame clones here, not all; method: immunoSEQ multiplex PCR. The table records about 110,000 clones, 80% to 90% of them present only once. This TCR derives from a human donor with classical Hodgkin lymphoma. This rearrangement joins TRBV6-5 to TRBJ1-4, with 7 bases fitting TRBD1. Material: peripheral blood mononuclear cells (PBMCs), obtained before the second cycle of nivolumab. CDR3 residues: CASSSPRGSNEKLFF. The CDR3 DNA follows: TGTGCCAGCAGTAGCCCCAGGGGGTCTAATGAAAAACTGTTTTTT.